This T cell receptor beta chain was recovered during a study of blood T cell repertoires in COVID-19. As for the study in general: Samples representing acute and convalescent COVID-19 were sourced from the United States, Italy and Spain. PBMCs, B-cell-depleted T cells, or T cells were the source of the cDNA or gDNA that made up the material.

As processed by the authors: Counts of nucleated cells, estimated from reference gene primer amplification, were obtained. The table came from immunoSEQ multiplex PCR; TCRdb's copy has only in-frame clones and leaves some out. V, J and clone size reflect that table, while D and trimming were determined from the DNA. The data hold under 150,000 clones, with roughly 79% observed a single time. Germline V gene lookup returns CDR1 LNHDA and CDR2 SQIVND (reference sequence). J lost 7 bases, V lost 9 bases, and 11 bases had no gene match. The length of the CDR3 is 14 residues. The TCR sequence derives from a man aged 70-80 years with active or convalescent COVID-19. Sample: peripheral blood. J is TRBJ1-4 and V is TRBV19; TRBD1 matches 7 bases. Here the CDR3 DNA reads TGTGCCAGCTGGAAGACAGGGCGGAGTGAAAAACTGTTTTTT. It is translated as CASWKTGRSEKLFF.